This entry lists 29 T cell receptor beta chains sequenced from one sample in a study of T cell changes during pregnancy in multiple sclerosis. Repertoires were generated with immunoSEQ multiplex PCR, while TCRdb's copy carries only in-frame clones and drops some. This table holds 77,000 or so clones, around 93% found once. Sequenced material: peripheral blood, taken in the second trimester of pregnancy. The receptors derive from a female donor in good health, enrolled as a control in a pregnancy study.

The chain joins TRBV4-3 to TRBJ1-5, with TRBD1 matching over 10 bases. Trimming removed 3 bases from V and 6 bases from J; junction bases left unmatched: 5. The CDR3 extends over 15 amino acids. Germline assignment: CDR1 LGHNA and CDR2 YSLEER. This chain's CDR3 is CASSQDRGTSQPQHF. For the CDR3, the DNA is TGCGCCAGCAGCCAGGACAGGGGGACTTCTCAGCCCCAGCATTTT.

CDR3 DNA sequence: TGTGCCAGTAGTATGGACAGGGGTCATGGCAATCAGCCCCAGCATTTT. Translating gives CASSMDRGHGNQPQHF. The V gene is TRBV19, the J gene TRBJ1-5; 9 nucleotides line up with TRBD1. This CDR3 is built from 16 residues. The ends lost 3 bases at V and 2 bases at J; junction bases unmatched: 5. Germline CDR1 reads LNHDA; CDR2 reads SQIVND (reference sequence).

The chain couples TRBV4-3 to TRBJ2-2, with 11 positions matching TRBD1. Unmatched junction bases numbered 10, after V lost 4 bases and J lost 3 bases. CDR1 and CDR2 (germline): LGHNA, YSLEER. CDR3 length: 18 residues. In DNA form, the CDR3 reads TGCGCCAGCAGCCCACGGACAGGGGGCTATGGGTACACCGGGGAGCTGTTTTTT. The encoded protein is CASSPRTGGYGYTGELFF.

CDR3 sequence reads: CASRLKRATSTDTQYF. The CDR3 nucleotides are TGCGCCAGCAGACTAAAGAGGGCTACCTCCACAGATACGCAGTATTTT. This rearrangement joins TRBV5-1 to TRBJ2-3; TRBD2 is a possible D gene (5 bases). Between the trimmed V and J ends, which lost 5 bases and 2 bases, there was a span of 18 bases. This CDR3 is built from 16 residues. CDR1 is SGHRS, CDR2 YFSETQ, per germline.

The DNA for the CDR3 is TGTGCCAGCAGCTTGAAAGGACAGTATAATTCACCCCTCCACTTT. Its translation: CASSLKGQYNSPLHF. This sequence joins TRBV5-4 and TRBJ1-6; D may be TRBD1 (6 bases). The CDR3 has 15 residues. V lost 1 base and J 4 bases, leaving 9 bases between the germline ends. CDR1 and CDR2 (germline): SGHNT, YYREEE (reference sequence).

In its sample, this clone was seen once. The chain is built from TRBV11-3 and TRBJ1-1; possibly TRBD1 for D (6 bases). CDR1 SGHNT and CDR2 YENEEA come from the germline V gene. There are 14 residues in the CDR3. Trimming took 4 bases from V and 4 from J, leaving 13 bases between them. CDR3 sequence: CASSYADRTTEAFF. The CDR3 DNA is TGTGCCAGCAGCTATGCTGACAGGACCACTGAAGCTTTCTTT.

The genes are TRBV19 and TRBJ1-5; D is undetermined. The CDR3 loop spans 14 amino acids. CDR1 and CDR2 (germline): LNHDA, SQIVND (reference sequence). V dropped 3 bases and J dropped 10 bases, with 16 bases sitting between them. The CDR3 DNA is TGTGCCAGTAGTATGGTCGGGATAGATTTACCCCAGCATTTT. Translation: CASSMVGIDLPQHF.

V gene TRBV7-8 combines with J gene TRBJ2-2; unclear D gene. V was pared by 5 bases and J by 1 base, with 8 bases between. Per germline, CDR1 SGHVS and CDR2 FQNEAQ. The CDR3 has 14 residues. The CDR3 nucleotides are TGTGCCAGCAGCCCCGTCAGGAACACCGGGGAGCTGTTTTTT. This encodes CASSPVRNTGELFF.

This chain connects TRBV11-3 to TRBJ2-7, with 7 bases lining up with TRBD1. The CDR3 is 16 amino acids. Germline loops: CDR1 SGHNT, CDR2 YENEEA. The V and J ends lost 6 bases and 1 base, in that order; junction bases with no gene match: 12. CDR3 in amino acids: CASRESFAGGSYEQYF. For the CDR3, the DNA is TGTGCCAGCAGAGAAAGTTTTGCAGGGGGATCCTACGAGCAGTACTTC.

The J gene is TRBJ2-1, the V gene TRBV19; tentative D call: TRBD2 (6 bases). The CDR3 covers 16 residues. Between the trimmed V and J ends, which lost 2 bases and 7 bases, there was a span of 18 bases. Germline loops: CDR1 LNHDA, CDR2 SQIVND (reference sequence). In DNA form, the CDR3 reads TGTGCCAGTAGTATACGGGGTAGCCATGGGGGGAATGAGCAGTTCTTC. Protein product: CASSIRGSHGGNEQFF.

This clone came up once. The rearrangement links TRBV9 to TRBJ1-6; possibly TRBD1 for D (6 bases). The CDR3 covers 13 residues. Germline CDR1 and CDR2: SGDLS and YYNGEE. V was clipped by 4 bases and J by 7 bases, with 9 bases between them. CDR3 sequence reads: CASSPGQNSPLHF. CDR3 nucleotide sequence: TGTGCCAGCAGCCCTGGACAGAATTCACCCCTCCACTTT.

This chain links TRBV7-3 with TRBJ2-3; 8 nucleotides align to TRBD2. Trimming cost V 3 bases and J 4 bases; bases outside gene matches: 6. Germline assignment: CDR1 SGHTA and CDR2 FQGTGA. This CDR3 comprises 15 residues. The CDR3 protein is CASSFTAGVPDTQYF. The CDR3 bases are TGTGCCAGCAGCTTCACAGCGGGGGTACCAGATACGCAGTATTTT.

CDR3 in DNA: TGTGCCAGCAGTGAATCGGCCAGGGGACCTTACGAGCAGTACTTC. The encoded protein is CASSESARGPYEQYF. The gene calls are TRBV25-1 and TRBJ2-7, with D possibly being TRBD1 (6 bases). The germline CDR1 and CDR2 sequences are MGHDK and SYGVNS. CDR3 length: 15 amino acids. Trimming cost V 1 base and J 4 bases, with 14 bases left between them.

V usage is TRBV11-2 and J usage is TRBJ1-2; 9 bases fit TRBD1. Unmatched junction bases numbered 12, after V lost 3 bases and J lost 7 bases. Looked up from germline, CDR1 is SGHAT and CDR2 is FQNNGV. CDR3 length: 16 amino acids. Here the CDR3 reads CASSFPKGTGGLGYTF. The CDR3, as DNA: TGTGCCAGCAGCTTTCCTAAGGGTACAGGGGGCCTTGGCTACACCTTC.

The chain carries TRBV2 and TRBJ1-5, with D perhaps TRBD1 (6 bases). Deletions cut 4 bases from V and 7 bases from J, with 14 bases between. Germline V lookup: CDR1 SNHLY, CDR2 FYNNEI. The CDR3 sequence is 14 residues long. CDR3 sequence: CASSGYRGNQPQHF. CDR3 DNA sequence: TGTGCCAGCAGTGGTTATAGGGGGAACCAGCCCCAGCATTTT.

The CDR3 loop is CASNQDGSGNTIYF. CDR3 sequence (DNA): TGTGCCAGCAACCAGGATGGTTCTGGAAACACCATATATTTT. The chain uses TRBV7-9 and TRBJ1-3; D gene ambiguous. The CDR3 covers 14 residues. CDR1 SEHNR and CDR2 FQNEAQ come from the germline V gene (reference sequence). V was shortened by 7 bases and J by 1 base, with 11 bases between the two germline ends.

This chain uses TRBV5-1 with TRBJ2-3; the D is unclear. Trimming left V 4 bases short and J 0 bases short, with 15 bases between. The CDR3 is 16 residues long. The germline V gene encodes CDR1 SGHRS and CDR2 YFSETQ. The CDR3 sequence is CASSLGDTTSTDTQYF. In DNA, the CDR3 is TGCGCCAGCAGCCTCGGTGATACTACTAGCACAGATACGCAGTATTTT.

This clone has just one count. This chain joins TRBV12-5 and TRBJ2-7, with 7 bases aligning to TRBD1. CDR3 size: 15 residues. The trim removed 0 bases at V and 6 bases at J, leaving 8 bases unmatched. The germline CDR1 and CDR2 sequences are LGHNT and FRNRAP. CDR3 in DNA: TGTGCTAGTGGTTTGGTAGGGGGCAGACAGGGCGAGCAGTACTTC. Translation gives CASGLVGGRQGEQYF.

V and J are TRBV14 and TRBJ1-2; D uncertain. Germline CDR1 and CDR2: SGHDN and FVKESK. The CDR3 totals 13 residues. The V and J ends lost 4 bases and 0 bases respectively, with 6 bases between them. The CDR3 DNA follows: TGTGCCAGCAGCCTCACAACTAACTATGGCTACACCTTC. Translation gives CASSLTTNYGYTF.

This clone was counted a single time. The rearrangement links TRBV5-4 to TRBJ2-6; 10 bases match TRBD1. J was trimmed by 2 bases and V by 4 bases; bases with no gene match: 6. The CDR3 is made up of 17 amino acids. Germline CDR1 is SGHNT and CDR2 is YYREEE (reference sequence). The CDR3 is CASSTGTGVAGANVLTF. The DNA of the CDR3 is TGTGCCAGCAGCACCGGGACAGGGGTAGCTGGGGCCAACGTCCTGACTTTC. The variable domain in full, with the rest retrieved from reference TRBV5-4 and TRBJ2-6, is ETGVTQSPTHLIKTRGQQVTLRCSSQSGHNTVSWYQQALGQGPQFIFQYYREEENGRGNFPPRFSGLQFPNYSSELNVNALELDDSALYLCASSTGTGVAGANVLTFGAGSRLTVL.

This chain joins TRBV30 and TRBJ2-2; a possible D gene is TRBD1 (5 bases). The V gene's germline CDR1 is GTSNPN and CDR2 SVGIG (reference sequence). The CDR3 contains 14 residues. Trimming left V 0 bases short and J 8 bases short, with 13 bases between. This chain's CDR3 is CAWSVGQGMGELFF. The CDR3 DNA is TGTGCCTGGAGTGTCGGGCAGGGAATGGGGGAGCTGTTTTTT.

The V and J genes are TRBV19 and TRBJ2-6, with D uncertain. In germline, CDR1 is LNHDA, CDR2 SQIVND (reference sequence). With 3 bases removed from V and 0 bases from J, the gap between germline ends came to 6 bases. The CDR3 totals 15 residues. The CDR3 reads CASSIPGSGANVLTF. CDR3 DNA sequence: TGTGCCAGTAGTATCCCGGGCTCTGGGGCCAACGTCCTGACTTTC.

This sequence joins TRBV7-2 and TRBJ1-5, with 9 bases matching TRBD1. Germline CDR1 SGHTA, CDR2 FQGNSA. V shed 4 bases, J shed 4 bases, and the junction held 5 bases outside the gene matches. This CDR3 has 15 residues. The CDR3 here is CASSWTGAENQPQHF. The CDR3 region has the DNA TGTGCCAGCAGCTGGACAGGGGCGGAAAATCAGCCCCAGCATTTT.

CDR3 nucleotides: TGTGCCAGCAGTGGGGCTGGGAGGGGAGGTTACGAGCAGTACTTC. Translated, it gives CASSGAGRGGYEQYF. The rearrangement joins TRBV2 to TRBJ2-7, with TRBD2 identical over 7 bases. The CDR3 runs to 15 residues. J lost 4 bases, V lost 4 bases, and 10 bases had no gene match. The germline V gene has CDR1 SNHLY and CDR2 FYNNEI.

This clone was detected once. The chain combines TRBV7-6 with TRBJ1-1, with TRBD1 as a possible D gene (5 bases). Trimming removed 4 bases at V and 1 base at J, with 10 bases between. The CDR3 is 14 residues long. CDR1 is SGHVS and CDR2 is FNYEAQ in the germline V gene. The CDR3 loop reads CASSSGQPNTEAFF. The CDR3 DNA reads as TGTGCCAGCAGCTCCGGACAACCGAACACTGAAGCTTTCTTT.

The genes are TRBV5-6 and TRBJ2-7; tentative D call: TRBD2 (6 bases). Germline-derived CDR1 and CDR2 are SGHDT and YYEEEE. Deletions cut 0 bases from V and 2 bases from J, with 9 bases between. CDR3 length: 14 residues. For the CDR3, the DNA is TGTGCCAGCAGCTTGGATTGGGGGGCCTACGAGCAGTACTTC. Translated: CASSLDWGAYEQYF.

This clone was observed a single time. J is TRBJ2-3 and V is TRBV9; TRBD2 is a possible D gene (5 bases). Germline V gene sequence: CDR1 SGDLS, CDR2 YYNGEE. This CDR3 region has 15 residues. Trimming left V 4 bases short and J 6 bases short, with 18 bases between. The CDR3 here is CASSLLLASTDTQYF. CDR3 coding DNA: TGTGCCAGCAGCCTACTTCTAGCTTCGACGGATACGCAGTATTTT.

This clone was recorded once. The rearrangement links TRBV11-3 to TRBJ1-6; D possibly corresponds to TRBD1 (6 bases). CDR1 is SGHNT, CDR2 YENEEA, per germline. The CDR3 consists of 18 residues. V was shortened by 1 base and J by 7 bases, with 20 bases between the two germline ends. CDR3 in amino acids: CASSLGLITTGLNSPLHF. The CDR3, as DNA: TGTGCCAGCAGCTTAGGCCTCATTACTACAGGGTTGAATTCACCCCTCCACTTT.

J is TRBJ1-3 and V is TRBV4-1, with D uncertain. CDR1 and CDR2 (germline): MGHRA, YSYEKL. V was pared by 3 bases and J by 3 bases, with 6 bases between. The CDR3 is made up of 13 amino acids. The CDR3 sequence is CASSQALGNTIYF. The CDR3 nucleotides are TGCGCCAGCAGCCAGGCCCTTGGAAACACCATATATTTT.